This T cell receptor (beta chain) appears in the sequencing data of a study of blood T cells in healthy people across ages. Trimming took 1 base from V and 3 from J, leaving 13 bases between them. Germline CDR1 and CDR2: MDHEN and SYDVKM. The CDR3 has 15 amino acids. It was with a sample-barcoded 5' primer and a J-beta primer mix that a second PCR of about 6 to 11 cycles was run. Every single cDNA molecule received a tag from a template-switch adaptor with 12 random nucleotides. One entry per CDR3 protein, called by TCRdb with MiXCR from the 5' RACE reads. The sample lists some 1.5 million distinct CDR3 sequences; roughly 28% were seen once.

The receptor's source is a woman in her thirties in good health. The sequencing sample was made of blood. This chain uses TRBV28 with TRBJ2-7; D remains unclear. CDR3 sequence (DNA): TGTGCCAGCAGTTTATTCGAAGGCCTCGGCTACGAGCAGTACTTC. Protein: CASSLFEGLGYEQYF.